Many counts were recorded for the clone carrying this T cell receptor (beta chain). What it recognizes is unknown. The entry originates in a study of prognosis after radiotherapy for stage I lung cancer. Study-level background: The 13 male and six or seven female patients were aged roughly 53 to 95, median roughly 70 years. Radiotherapy was followed by distant metastases in four patients, which appeared at a median of roughly seven months; roughly 16 patients showed no significant progression.

Points from the study as a whole: Samples before stereotactic body radiation therapy had more unique TCR clones (median roughly 9,300 versus 7,200).

Amplicons of TCR beta CDR3 were generated from genomic DNA by two-round multiplex PCR. Primers targeting each individual TRBV and TRBJ gene were applied in first-round PCR. Via MiXCR, TCRdb re-called the multiplex PCR reads, giving one row per CDR3 protein. The repertoire holds fewer than 20,000 distinct CDR3 sequences, with roughly 47% as singletons. Sequencing used PBMCs, obtained before or after stereotactic body radiation therapy (not recorded which). The clonotype was recovered from a donor aged 50 or older with non-small cell lung cancer.

Here the CDR3 DNA reads TGTGCCACGAAACCAGCGGGAGTTCTCTACAATGAGCAGTTCTTC. This encodes CATKPAGVLYNEQFF. V and J are TRBV28 and TRBJ2-1; TRBD2 matches at 8 bases. Germline trimming cut 10 bases from V and 3 bases from J; bases unmatched to any gene: 11. The CDR3 contains 15 residues. Germline lookup yields CDR1 MDHEN and CDR2 SYDVKM.